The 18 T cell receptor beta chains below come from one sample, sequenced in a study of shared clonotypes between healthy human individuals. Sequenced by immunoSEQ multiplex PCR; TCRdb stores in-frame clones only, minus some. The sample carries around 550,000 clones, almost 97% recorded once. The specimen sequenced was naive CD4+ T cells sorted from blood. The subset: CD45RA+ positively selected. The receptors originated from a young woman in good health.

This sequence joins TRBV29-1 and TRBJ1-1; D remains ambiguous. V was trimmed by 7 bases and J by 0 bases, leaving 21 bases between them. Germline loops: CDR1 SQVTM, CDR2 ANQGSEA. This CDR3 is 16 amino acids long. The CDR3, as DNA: TGCAGCGCCGACGACCGCCACGCAGGAATGAACACTGAAGCTTTCTTT. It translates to CSADDRHAGMNTEAFF.

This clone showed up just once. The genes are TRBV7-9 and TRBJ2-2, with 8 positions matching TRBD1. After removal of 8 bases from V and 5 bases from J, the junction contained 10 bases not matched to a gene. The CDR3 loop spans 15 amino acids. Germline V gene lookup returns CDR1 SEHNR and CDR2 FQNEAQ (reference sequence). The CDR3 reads CASGGIRGRTGELFF. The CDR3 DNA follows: TGTGCCAGCGGCGGGATCAGGGGGCGAACCGGGGAGCTGTTTTTT.

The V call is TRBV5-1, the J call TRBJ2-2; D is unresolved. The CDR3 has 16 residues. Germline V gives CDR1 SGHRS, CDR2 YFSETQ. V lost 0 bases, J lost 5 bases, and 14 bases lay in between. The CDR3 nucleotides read TGCGCCAGCAGCTTGGCCAGAAGGGAACAGACCGGGGAGCTGTTTTTT. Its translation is CASSLARREQTGELFF.

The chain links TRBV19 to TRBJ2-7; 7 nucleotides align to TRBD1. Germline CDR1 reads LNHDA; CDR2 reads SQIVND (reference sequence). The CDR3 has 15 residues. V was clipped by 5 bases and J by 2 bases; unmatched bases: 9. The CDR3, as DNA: TGTGCCAGTAGTTCAGGGGGTGTGAGGACCTACGAGCAGTACTTC. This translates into CASSSGGVRTYEQYF.

The CDR3 sequence: CASSSVRDPAYEQYF. In DNA, the CDR3 is TGTGCCAGCAGTTCTGTCCGGGACCCAGCCTACGAGCAGTACTTC. The chain carries TRBV27 and TRBJ2-7; D assignment may be TRBD1 or TRBD2 (5 bases each). The CDR3 extends over 15 amino acids. Germline V gene sequence: CDR1 MNHEY, CDR2 SMNVEV (reference sequence). V gave up 4 bases and J gave up 2 bases, with 15 bases separating them.

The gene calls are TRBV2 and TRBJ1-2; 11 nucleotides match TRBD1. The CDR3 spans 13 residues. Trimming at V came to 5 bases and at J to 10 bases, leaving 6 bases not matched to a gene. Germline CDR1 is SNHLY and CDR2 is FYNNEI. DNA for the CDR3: TGTGCCAGCAGTCCCGGGACAGGGGGTTACTACACCTTC. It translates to CASSPGTGGYYTF.

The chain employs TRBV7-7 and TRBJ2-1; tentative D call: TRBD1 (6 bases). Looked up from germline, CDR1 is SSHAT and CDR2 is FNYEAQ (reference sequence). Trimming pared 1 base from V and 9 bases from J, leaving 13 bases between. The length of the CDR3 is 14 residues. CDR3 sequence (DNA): TGTGCCAGCAGCTTAGGGGGGCTGGTAGGTGAGCAGTTCTTC. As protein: CASSLGGLVGEQFF.

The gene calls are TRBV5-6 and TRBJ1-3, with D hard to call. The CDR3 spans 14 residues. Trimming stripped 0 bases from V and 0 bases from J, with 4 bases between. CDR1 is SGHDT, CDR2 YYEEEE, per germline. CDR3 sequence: CASSLALSGNTIYF. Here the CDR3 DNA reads TGTGCCAGCAGCTTGGCTCTCTCTGGAAACACCATATATTTT.

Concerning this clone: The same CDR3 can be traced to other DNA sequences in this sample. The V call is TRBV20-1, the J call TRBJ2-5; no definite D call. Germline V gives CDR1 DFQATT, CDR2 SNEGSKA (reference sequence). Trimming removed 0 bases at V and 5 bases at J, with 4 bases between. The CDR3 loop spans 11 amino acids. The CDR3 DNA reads TGCAGTGCTAGAGAGTCGGAGACCCAGTACTTC. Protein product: CSARESETQYF.

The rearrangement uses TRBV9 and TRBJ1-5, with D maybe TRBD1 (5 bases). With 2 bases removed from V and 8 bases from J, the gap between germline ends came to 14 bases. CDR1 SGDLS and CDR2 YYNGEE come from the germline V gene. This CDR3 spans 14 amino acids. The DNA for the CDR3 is TGTGCCAGCAGCGTGGGGGACGGTCACAAGCCCCAGCATTTT. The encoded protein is CASSVGDGHKPQHF. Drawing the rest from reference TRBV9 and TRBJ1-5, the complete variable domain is DSGVTQTPKHLITATGQRVTLRCSPRSGDLSVYWYQQSLDQGLQFLIQYYNGEERAKGNILERFSAQQFPDLHSELNLSSLELGDSALYFCASSVGDGHKPQHFGDGTRLSIL.

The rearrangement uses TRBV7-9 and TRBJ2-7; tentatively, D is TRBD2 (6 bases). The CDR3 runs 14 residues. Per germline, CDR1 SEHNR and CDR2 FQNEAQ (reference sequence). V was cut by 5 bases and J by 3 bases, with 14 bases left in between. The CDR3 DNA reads TGTGCCAGCAGCCGCAGCGGGCCGTACTACGAGCAGTACTTC. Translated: CASSRSGPYYEQYF. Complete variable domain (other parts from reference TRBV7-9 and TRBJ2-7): DTGVSQNPRHKITKRGQNVTFRCDPISEHNRLYWYRQTLGQGPEFLTYFQNEAQLEKSRLLSDRFSAERPKGSFSTLEIQRTEQGDSAMYLCASSRSGPYYEQYFGPGTRLTVT.

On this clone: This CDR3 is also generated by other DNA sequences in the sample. The CDR3 DNA is TGTGCCAGCTCACCACCAGGCAATCAGCCCCAGCATTTT. As protein: CASSPPGNQPQHF. The chain has TRBV18 and TRBJ1-5; D not resolved. The germline V and J ends were trimmed by 0 bases and 2 bases, with 2 bases remaining between them. CDR3 length: 13 amino acids. Germline CDR1 is KGHSH and CDR2 is LQKENI.

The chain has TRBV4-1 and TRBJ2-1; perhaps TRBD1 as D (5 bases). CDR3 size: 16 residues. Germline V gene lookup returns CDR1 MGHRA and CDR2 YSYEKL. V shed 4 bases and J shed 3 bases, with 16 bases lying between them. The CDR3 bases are TGCGCCAGCAGCCCAAAAATAGAGACAGTCTACAATGAGCAGTTCTTC. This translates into CASSPKIETVYNEQFF.

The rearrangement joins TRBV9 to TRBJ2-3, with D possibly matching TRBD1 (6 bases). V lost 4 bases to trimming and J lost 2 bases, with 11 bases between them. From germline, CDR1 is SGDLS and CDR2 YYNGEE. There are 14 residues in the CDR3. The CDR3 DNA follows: TGTGCCAGCAGCCTTACAGGGCCCACAGATACGCAGTATTTT. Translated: CASSLTGPTDTQYF. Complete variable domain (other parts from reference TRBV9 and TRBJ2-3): DSGVTQTPKHLITATGQRVTLRCSPRSGDLSVYWYQQSLDQGLQFLIQYYNGEERAKGNILERFSAQQFPDLHSELNLSSLELGDSALYFCASSLTGPTDTQYFGPGTRLTVL.

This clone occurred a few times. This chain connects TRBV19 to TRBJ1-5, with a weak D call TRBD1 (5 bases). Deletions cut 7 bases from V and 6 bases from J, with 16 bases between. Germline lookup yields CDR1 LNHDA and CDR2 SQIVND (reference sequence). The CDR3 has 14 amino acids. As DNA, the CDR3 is TGTGCCAGTAAGCGCAGGGACGTCGGTCAGCCCCAGCATTTT. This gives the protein CASKRRDVGQPQHF.

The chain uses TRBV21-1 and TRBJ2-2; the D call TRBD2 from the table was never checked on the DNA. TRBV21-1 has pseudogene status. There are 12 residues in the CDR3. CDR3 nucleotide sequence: TGTGCCAGCGGCGGATACACCGGGGAGCTGTTTTTT. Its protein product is CASGGYTGELFF.

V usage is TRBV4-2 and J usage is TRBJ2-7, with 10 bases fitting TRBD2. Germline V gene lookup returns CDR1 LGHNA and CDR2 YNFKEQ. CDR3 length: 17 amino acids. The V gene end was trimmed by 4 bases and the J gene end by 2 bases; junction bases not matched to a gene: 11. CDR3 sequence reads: CASSPRLAGSGTYEQYF. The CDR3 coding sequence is TGTGCCAGCAGCCCCCGACTAGCGGGCTCAGGCACCTACGAGCAGTACTTC.

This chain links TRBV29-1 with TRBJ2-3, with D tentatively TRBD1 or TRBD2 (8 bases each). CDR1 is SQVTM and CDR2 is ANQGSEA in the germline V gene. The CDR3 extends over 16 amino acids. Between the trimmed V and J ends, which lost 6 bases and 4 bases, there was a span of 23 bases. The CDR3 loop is CSVPGGTRLASDTQYF. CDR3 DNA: TGCAGCGTACCAGGGGGCACGCGACTAGCGTCAGATACGCAGTATTTT.